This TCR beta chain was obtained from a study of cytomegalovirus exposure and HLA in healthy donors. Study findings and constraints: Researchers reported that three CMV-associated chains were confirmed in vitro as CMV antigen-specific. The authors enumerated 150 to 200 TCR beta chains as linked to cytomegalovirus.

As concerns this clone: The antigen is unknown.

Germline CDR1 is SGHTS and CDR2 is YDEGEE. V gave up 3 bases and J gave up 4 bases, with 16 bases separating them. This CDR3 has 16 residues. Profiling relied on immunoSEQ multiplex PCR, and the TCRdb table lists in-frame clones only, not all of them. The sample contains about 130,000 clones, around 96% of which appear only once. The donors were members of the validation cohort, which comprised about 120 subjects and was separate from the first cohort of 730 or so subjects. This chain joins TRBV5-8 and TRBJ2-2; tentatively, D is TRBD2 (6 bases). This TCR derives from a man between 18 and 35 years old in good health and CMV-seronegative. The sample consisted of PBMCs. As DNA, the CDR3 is TGTGCCAGCAGCTCGGTTGGGACTTCTCTCACCGGGGAGCTGTTTTTT. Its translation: CASSSVGTSLTGELFF.